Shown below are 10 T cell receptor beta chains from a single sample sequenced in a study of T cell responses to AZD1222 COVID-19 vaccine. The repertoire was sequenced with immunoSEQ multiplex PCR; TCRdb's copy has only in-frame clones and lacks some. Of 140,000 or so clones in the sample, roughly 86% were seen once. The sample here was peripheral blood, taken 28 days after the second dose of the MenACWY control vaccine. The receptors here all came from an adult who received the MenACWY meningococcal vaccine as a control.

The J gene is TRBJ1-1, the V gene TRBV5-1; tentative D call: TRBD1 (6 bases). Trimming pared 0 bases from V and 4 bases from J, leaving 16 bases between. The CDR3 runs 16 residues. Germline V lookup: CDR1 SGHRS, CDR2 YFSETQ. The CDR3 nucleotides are TGCGCCAGCAGCTTGGCCCCCCCACAGGGAGGCACTGAAGCTTTCTTT. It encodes CASSLAPPQGGTEAFF. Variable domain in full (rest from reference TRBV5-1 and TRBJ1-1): KAGVTQTPRYLIKTRGQQVTLSCSPISGHRSVSWYQQTPGQGLQFLFEYFSETQRNKGNFPGRFSGRQFSNSRSEMNVSTLELGDSALYLCASSLAPPQGGTEAFFGQGTRLTVV.

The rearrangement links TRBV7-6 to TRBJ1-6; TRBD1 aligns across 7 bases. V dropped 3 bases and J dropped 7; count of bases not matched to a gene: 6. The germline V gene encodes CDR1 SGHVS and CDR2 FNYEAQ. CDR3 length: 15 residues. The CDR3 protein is CASSLNTGANSPLHF. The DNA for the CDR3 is TGTGCCAGCAGCTTGAATACAGGGGCGAATTCACCCCTCCACTTT.

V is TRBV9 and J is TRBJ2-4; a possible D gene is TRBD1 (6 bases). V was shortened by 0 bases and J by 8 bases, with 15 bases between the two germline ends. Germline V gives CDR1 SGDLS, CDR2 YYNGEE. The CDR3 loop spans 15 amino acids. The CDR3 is CASSVAPTGQDIQYF. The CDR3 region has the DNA TGTGCCAGCAGCGTAGCCCCTACGGGACAAGACATTCAGTACTTC.

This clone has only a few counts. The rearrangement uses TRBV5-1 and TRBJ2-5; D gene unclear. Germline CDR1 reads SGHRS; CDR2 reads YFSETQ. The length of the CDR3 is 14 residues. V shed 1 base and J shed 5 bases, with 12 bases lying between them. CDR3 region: CASSLYSDMETQYF. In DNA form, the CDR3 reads TGCGCCAGCAGCTTGTATTCCGATATGGAGACCCAGTACTTC. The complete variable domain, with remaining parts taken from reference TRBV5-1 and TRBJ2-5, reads KAGVTQTPRYLIKTRGQQVTLSCSPISGHRSVSWYQQTPGQGLQFLFEYFSETQRNKGNFPGRFSGRQFSNSRSEMNVSTLELGDSALYLCASSLYSDMETQYFGPGTRLLVL.

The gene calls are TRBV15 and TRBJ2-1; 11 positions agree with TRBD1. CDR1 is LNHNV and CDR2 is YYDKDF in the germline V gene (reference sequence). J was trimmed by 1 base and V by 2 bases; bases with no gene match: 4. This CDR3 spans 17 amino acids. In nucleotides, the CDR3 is TGTGCCACCAGCAGAAGGACAGGGGGCGTATCCTACAATGAGCAGTTCTTC. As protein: CATSRRTGGVSYNEQFF.

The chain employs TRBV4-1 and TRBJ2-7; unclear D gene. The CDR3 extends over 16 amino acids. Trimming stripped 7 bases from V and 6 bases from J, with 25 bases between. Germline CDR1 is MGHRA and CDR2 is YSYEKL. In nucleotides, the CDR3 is TGCGCCAGCACCCCGCCAACACCGGAAACCTTTTGCGAGCAGTACTTC. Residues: CASTPPTPETFCEQYF.

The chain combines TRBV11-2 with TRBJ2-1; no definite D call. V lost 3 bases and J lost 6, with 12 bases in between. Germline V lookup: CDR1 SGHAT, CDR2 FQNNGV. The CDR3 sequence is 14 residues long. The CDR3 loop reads CASSFLALGNEQFF. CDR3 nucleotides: TGTGCCAGCAGCTTTTTGGCACTTGGCAATGAGCAGTTCTTC.

CDR3 nucleotide sequence: TGCAGCGTCCCGGACAAAGCTAACTATGGCTACACCTTC. Translating it yields CSVPDKANYGYTF. The V gene is TRBV29-1, the J gene TRBJ1-2; maybe TRBD1 (5 bases). This CDR3 spans 13 amino acids. The V gene's germline CDR1 is SQVTM and CDR2 ANQGSEA. Trimming pared 6 bases from V and 0 bases from J, leaving 11 bases between. The whole variable domain, filled in from reference TRBV29-1 and TRBJ1-2, reads SAVISQKPSRDICQRGTSLTIQCQVDSQVTMMFWYRQQPGQSLTLIATANQGSEATYESGFVIDKFPISRPNLTFSTLTVSNMSPEDSSIYLCSVPDKANYGYTFGSGTRLTVV.

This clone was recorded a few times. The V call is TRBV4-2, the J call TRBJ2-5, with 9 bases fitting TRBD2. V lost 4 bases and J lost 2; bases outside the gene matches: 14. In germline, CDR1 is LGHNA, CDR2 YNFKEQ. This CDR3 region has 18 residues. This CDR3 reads CASSPAGTSTIRQETQYF. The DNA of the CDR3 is TGTGCCAGCAGCCCGGCCGGGACTAGCACGATTCGGCAAGAGACCCAGTACTTC.

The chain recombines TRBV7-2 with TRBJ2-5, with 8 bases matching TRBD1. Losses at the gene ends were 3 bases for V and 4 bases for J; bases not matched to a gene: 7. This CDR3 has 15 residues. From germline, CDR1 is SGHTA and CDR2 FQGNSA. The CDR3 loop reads CASSFRGRLGETQYF. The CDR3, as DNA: TGTGCCAGCAGCTTCAGGGGGCGCTTGGGAGAGACCCAGTACTTC.